These T cell receptor beta chains were read from a single sample in a study of T-cell memory formation after mild COVID-19. Using its own MiXCR run on the 5' RACE reads, TCRdb lists one record per CDR3 protein. This table holds 450,000 to 650,000 distinct CDR3 sequences, roughly 20% found once. Sequencing input: PBMCs or a T cell subset sorted from them (not recorded which). These receptors originate from an adult woman who had mild COVID-19 (a few samples of this study predate the infection). Cell type and time point are not known. Each CDR3 is given without its conserved first and last residue. The D gene is left open where the match is weak.

ASSGETGNYGYT TRBV5-1 TRBD1 TRBJ1-2
ASTQGRSGTSGTPSYEQY TRBV6-2/TRBV6-3 TRBD2 TRBJ2-7
ASSEGTGTDEQY TRBV25-1 TRBD1 TRBJ2-7
ASSLAGTGKYEQY TRBV7-9 TRBD1 TRBJ2-7
ASSLRTGMMGETQY TRBV7-3 TRBD1 TRBJ2-5
SVGPRGGPSYEQY TRBV29-1 - TRBJ2-7
ATSWGRLEQF TRBV24-1 - TRBJ2-1
ASSLLGGRRDEQF TRBV7-9 TRBD2 TRBJ2-1
ASSPPRANYGYT TRBV7-9 - TRBJ1-2
ASNQGGWTEAF TRBV6-2/TRBV6-3 - TRBJ1-1
ASSLFSGGSYNEQF TRBV28 TRBD2 TRBJ2-1
ASSGQPGYNEQF TRBV6-2/TRBV6-3 - TRBJ2-1
ATSDFRTSVEGYT TRBV24-1 - TRBJ1-2
ASRRTSGSLGTGELF TRBV5-6 TRBD2 TRBJ2-2
ASSTRRGPQETQY TRBV6-5 TRBD1 TRBJ2-5
ASSPGTWGETQY TRBV19 - TRBJ2-5
SAGVSANNEQF TRBV20-1 - TRBJ2-1
ASSYRLGEQY TRBV6-2/TRBV6-3 - TRBJ2-7
ASSPSLENYGYT TRBV18 - TRBJ1-2
ASSAGQAPYEQY TRBV9 TRBD1 TRBJ2-7
ASGPQGANYGYT TRBV12-5 TRBD1 TRBJ1-2
SAGPQGEDEKLF TRBV29-1 - TRBJ1-4